This T cell receptor beta chain comes out of a study of blood T cell repertoires in COVID-19. Produced via immunoSEQ multiplex PCR; TCRdb's table is partial and in-frame only. The repertoire holds some 64,000 clones, with roughly 90% as singletons. The clonotype originates from a middle-aged man with active COVID-19. Sequencing input: peripheral blood.

In nucleotides, the CDR3 is TGTGCCAGCAGTCACACAGGGGGTCATGGCTACACCTTC. Protein product: CASSHTGGHGYTF. The chain has TRBV12-3 or TRBV12-4 and TRBJ1-2, with 8 positions matching TRBD1. V was pared by 5 bases and J by 6 bases, with 5 bases of the junction left unmatched. This CDR3 spans 13 amino acids.